This record covers a single TCR beta chain. This sample is drawn from a study of control samples from healthy donors and cancer patients. V dropped 6 bases and J dropped 5; count of bases not matched to a gene: 10. This CDR3 region has 15 residues. The germline CDR1 and CDR2 sequences are LNHDA and SQIVND (reference sequence). The protocol was immunoSEQ multiplex PCR, while the TCRdb copy is restricted to in-frame clones and leaves out a portion. In the table there are some 140,000 clones, 75% to 90% of which are singletons. Sequencing input: blood. V is TRBV19 and J is TRBJ2-1; 7 bases are a match to TRBD1. The clonotype comes from a woman aged 25 to 39 in good health. CDR3 coding DNA: TGTGCCAGTAGCCTATTCAGGGGGACCGACAATGAGCAGTTCTTC. It is translated as CASSLFRGTDNEQFF.